The rows below give T cell receptor beta chains drawn from one sample of a study of cytomegalovirus exposure and HLA in healthy donors. Profiled with immunoSEQ multiplex PCR; TCRdb holds only in-frame clones, not every one. The data hold 95,000 to 150,000 clones, with around 72% observed a single time. The specimen sequenced was PBMCs. These receptors all come from a woman aged 40 to 49 in good health and CMV-seropositive. Each CDR3 is given with its conserved first and last residue. D genes are given only for firm matches. Not all rows give a size; the values are once, few, many and, for expanded clones, a class.

V	size	D	J	CDR3	DNA
TRBV5-5	-	TRBD1	TRBJ1-2	CASSLETGPYGYTF	TGTGCCAGCAGCTTGGAGACAGGGCCCTATGGCTACACCTTC
TRBV6-5	-	TRBD2	TRBJ2-7	CASSYGRASGSYEQYF	TGTGCCAGCAGTTACGGGCGGGCTAGCGGTTCCTACGAGCAGTACTTC
TRBV5-1	few	-	TRBJ1-3	CASSLAGRSSGNTIYF	TGCGCCAGCAGCTTGGCTGGCCGCAGCTCTGGAAACACCATATATTTT
TRBV4-3	once	TRBD2	TRBJ2-3	CASSFGTSGGATDTQYF	TGCGCCAGCAGTTTCGGGACTAGCGGGGGGGCCACAGATACGCAGTATTTT
TRBV4-1	-	-	TRBJ1-1	CASSQPQLNTEAFF	TGCGCCAGCAGCCAACCACAGCTGAACACTGAAGCTTTCTTT
TRBV2	-	-	TRBJ1-1	CASRVGGNTEAFF	TGTGCCAGCAGAGTCGGCGGAAACACTGAAGCTTTCTTT
TRBV5-6	-	TRBD2	TRBJ2-1	CASSALAGNEQFF	TGTGCCAGCAGCGCACTAGCGGGTAATGAGCAGTTCTTC
TRBV7-8	-	-	TRBJ1-2	CASSLVTTAGTYGYTF	TGTGCCAGCAGCTTAGTGACGACCGCGGGGACCTATGGCTACACCTTC
TRBV11-2	-	TRBD1	TRBJ1-1	CASSPGTGGEAFF	TGTGCCAGCAGCCCCGGGACAGGGGGAGAAGCTTTCTTT
TRBV29-1	-	-	TRBJ1-3	CSVDGAQRDTIYF	TGCAGCGTTGATGGTGCTCAGCGGGACACCATATATTTT
TRBV5-1	-	TRBD2	TRBJ2-2	CASSLAGGDPTGELFF	TGCGCCAGCAGTCTCGCGGGGGGGGATCCCACCGGGGAGCTGTTTTTT